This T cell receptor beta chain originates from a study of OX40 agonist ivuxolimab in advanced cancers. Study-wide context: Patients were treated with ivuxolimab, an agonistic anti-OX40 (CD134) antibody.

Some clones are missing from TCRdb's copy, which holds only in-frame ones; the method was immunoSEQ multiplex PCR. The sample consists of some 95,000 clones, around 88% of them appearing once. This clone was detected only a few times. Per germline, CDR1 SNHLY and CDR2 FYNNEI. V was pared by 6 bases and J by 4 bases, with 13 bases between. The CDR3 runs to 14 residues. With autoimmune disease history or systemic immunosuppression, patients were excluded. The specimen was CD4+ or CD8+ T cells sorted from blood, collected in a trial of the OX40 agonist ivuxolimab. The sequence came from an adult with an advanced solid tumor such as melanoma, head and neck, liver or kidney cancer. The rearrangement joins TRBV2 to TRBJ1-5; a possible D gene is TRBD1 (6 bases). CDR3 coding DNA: TGTGCCAGCAGGCCGGACAGCGAAAATCAGCCCCAGCATTTT. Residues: CASRPDSENQPQHF. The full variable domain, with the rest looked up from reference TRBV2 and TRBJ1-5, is EPEVTQTPSHQVTQMGQEVILRCVPISNHLYFYWYRQILGQKVEFLVSFYNNEISEKSEIFDDQFSVERPDGSNFTLKIRSTKLEDSAMYFCASRPDSENQPQHFGDGTRLSIL.